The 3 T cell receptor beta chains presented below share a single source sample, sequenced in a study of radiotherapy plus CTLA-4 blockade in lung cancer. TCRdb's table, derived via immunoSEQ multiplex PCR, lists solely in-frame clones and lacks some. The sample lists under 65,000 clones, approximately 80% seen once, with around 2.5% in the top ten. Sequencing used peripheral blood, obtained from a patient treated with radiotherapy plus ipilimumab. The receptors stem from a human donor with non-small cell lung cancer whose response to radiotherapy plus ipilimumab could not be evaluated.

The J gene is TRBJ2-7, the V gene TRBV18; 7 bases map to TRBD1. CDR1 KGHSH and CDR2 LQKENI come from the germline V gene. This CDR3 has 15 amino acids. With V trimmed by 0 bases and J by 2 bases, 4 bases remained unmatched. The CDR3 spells CASSPPDGTAYEQYF. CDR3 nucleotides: TGTGCCAGCTCACCACCGGACGGGACAGCCTACGAGCAGTACTTC.

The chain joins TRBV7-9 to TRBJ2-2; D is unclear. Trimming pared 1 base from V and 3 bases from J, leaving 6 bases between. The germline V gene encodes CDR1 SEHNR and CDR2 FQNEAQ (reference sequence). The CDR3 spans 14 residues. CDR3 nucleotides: TGTGCCAGCAGCTTAGGAACAGACACCGGGGAGCTGTTTTTT. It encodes CASSLGTDTGELFF.

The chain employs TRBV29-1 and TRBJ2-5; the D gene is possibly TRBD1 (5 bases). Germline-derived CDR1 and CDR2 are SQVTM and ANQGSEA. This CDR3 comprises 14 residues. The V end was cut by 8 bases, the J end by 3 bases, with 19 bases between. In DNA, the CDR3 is TGCAGCCCTAAAGGGGCAGTGGAGAAAGAGACCCAGTACTTC. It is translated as CSPKGAVEKETQYF.